The 20 T cell receptor beta chains listed next were all sequenced from one sample in a study of OX40 agonist ivuxolimab in advanced cancers. Libraries were built with the immunoSEQ multiplex PCR assay. This immuneACCESS table, as held by TCRdb, lists in-frame sequences with V and J called but not all clones. Of the missing ones, under half trace to an unresolved V gene in checked studies; the others have no known cause. The sample profile shows 65,000 to 80,000 clones; 80% to 95% of them were found once. The ten largest clones capture less than 2.5% of the sample. The source was CD4+ or CD8+ T cells sorted from blood, collected in a trial of the OX40 agonist ivuxolimab. The receptors derive from an adult with an advanced solid tumor such as melanoma, head and neck, liver or kidney cancer.

The chain is built from TRBV7-9 and TRBJ1-3; D is unresolved. Germline CDR1 is SEHNR and CDR2 is FQNEAQ (reference sequence). V was clipped by 9 bases and J by 0 bases, with 12 bases between them. The CDR3 is 14 amino acids. CDR3 region: CASSLGFSGNTIYF. For the CDR3, the DNA is TGTGCCAGTTCCCTGGGGTTCTCTGGAAACACCATATATTTT.

This clone has just a few counts. This rearrangement joins TRBV2 to TRBJ1-5, with D uncertain. Germline V lookup: CDR1 SNHLY, CDR2 FYNNEI. V lost 8 bases and J 5 bases, leaving 7 bases between the germline ends. This CDR3 is built from 11 residues. CDR3 sequence (DNA): TGTGCCAGCCTTTCCTATCAGCCCCAGCATTTT. Translation gives CASLSYQPQHF.

This chain joins TRBV29-1 and TRBJ1-3; TRBD1 might be the D (6 bases). Per germline, CDR1 SQVTM and CDR2 ANQGSEA. The CDR3 runs 14 residues. V was trimmed by 7 bases and J by 0 bases, leaving 13 bases between them. CDR3 loop: CSGGPGGSGNTIYF. As DNA, the CDR3 is TGCAGCGGGGGGCCCGGCGGCTCTGGAAACACCATATATTTT.

The chain combines TRBV4-3 with TRBJ1-1, with TRBD1 as a possible D gene (6 bases). Germline-derived CDR1 and CDR2 are LGHNA and YSLEER. CDR3 length equals 15 residues. The ends were cut back, 4 bases at V and 1 base at J, with 13 bases in the middle. The CDR3 here is CASSRTGSGNTEAFF. DNA for the CDR3: TGCGCCAGCAGCCGCACAGGGTCAGGGAACACTGAAGCTTTCTTT.

The V and J genes are TRBV11-2 and TRBJ2-5, with a weak D call TRBD2 (7 bases). Germline CDR1 is SGHAT and CDR2 is FQNNGV. There are 14 residues in the CDR3. Trimming pared 6 bases from V and 5 bases from J, leaving 16 bases between. CDR3 sequence: CASSTPGGRETQYF. The CDR3 nucleotides are TGTGCCAGCAGTACTCCGGGGGGCCGGGAGACCCAGTACTTC.

This chain joins TRBV2 and TRBJ1-1; D ambiguous. V was trimmed by 4 bases and J by 3 bases, leaving 9 bases between them. CDR1 and CDR2 (germline): SNHLY, FYNNEI. The CDR3 is 13 residues long. The CDR3 loop is CASSGAGDTEAFF. For the CDR3, the DNA is TGTGCCAGCAGTGGGGCCGGGGACACTGAAGCTTTCTTT.

CDR3 sequence reads: CASSWHDTRGGHEQYF. CDR3 in DNA: TGTGCCAGCAGTTGGCACGATACGAGGGGGGGGCACGAGCAGTACTTC. This chain uses TRBV28 with TRBJ2-7; D may be TRBD2 (7 bases). Trimming stripped 4 bases from V and 5 bases from J, with 21 bases between. CDR1 and CDR2 from the germline V gene are MDHEN and SYDVKM. This CDR3 is built from 16 residues.

The chain is built from TRBV10-2 and TRBJ2-2, with 7 bases identical to TRBD1. From germline, CDR1 is WSHSY and CDR2 SAAADI. The CDR3 totals 14 residues. V was pared by 6 bases and J by 4 bases, with 5 bases of the junction left unmatched. Here the CDR3 DNA reads TGCGCCAGCAGACGGGGACAGCCCACCGGGGAGCTGTTTTTT. Translating gives CASRRGQPTGELFF.

This clone was detected only a few times. The chain is built from TRBV7-9 and TRBJ1-2; 9 bases line up with TRBD1. The CDR3 totals 16 residues. The germline V gene encodes CDR1 SEHNR and CDR2 FQNEAQ (reference sequence). Unmatched junction bases numbered 13, after V lost 3 bases and J lost 8 bases. Here the CDR3 reads CASSFLGQGRTEGYTF. DNA of the CDR3: TGTGCCAGCAGCTTCCTAGGACAGGGGCGGACGGAGGGCTACACCTTC.

The V gene is TRBV5-1, the J gene TRBJ1-1; a possible D gene is TRBD1 (6 bases). This CDR3 has 16 amino acids. CDR1 SGHRS and CDR2 YFSETQ come from the germline V gene. V dropped 4 bases and J dropped 4 bases, with 20 bases sitting between them. CDR3: CASSVQGGLAGTEAFF. CDR3 coding DNA: TGCGCCAGCAGCGTACAGGGTGGCCTTGCCGGCACTGAAGCTTTCTTT.

V usage is TRBV4-2 and J usage is TRBJ1-2, with unresolved D. V lost 1 base and J lost 2, with 14 bases in between. The CDR3 consists of 16 residues. CDR1 LGHNA and CDR2 YNFKEQ come from the germline V gene. As DNA, the CDR3 is TGTGCCAGCAGCCAAGGTATCGTCCAAGGGAACTATGGCTACACCTTC. It encodes CASSQGIVQGNYGYTF.

The chain couples TRBV28 to TRBJ1-2; 7 bases are shared with TRBD1. The J segment lost 5 bases and the V segment lost 5 bases, leaving 14 bases of the junction unmatched. Germline values: CDR1 MDHEN, CDR2 SYDVKM. The length of the CDR3 is 16 residues. The CDR3 coding sequence is TGTGCCAGCAGTCTAACCGCGACAGGGCTGAGTTATGGCTACACCTTC. Translation gives CASSLTATGLSYGYTF.

The chain couples TRBV14 to TRBJ2-2; no reliable D call. The germline V gene encodes CDR1 SGHDN and CDR2 FVKESK. The CDR3 is made up of 13 amino acids. V was cut by 4 bases and J by 6 bases, with 9 bases left in between. CDR3 nucleotide sequence: TGTGCCAGCAGCCTCACAGTGGCCGGGGAGCTGTTTTTT. This gives the protein CASSLTVAGELFF.

As to this clone: One end of the junction is discordant with germline, which a read error may explain. This chain uses TRBV15 with TRBJ2-5; 7 bases align to TRBD2. CDR3 length: 15 residues. Germline-derived CDR1 and CDR2 are LNHNV and YYDKDF (reference sequence). CDR3 loop: CATNRDIGEGETQYF. CDR3 sequence (DNA): TGTGCCACCAACAGAGATATCGGGGAGGGGGAGACCCAGTACTTC.

As DNA, the CDR3 is TGCGCCAGCAGCTTGGGGGGGAACACCGGGGAGCTGTTTTTT. Protein: CASSLGGNTGELFF. This sequence joins TRBV5-1 and TRBJ2-2, with D unclear. From germline, CDR1 is SGHRS and CDR2 YFSETQ. The CDR3 is 14 residues long. Trimming shortened V by 0 bases and J by 1 base, and 4 bases separated the two germline ends.

J is TRBJ1-1 and V is TRBV18; unclear D gene. Germline CDR1 and CDR2: KGHSH and LQKENI. Trimming left V 3 bases short and J 7 bases short, with 9 bases between. CDR3 length equals 12 residues. The CDR3 is CASSPTAHEAFF. CDR3 nucleotides: TGTGCCAGCTCACCGACGGCCCATGAAGCTTTCTTT.

This sequence joins TRBV7-2 and TRBJ1-1; D is uncertain. V gave up 5 bases and J gave up 4 bases, with 14 bases separating them. The length of the CDR3 is 14 residues. Germline V gene data show CDR1 as SGHTA and CDR2 as FQGNSA. CDR3 bases: TGTGCCAGCAGCCCCCCCGGGGTAAGCACTGAAGCTTTCTTT. This sequence encodes CASSPPGVSTEAFF.

The rearrangement joins TRBV5-8 to TRBJ2-3; no clear D. CDR1 and CDR2 (germline): SGHTS, YDEGEE. V shed 5 bases and J shed 0 bases, with 4 bases lying between them. CDR3 length: 12 amino acids. CDR3 DNA sequence: TGTGCCAGCAGGCCTAGCACAGATACGCAGTATTTT. Amino acid sequence: CASRPSTDTQYF.

The chain links TRBV9 to TRBJ2-3; 8 bases fit TRBD2. Germline V lookup: CDR1 SGDLS, CDR2 YYNGEE. The CDR3 loop spans 16 amino acids. The V segment lost 0 bases and the J segment 2 bases; nucleotides outside the gene matches: 5. The CDR3 DNA follows: TGTGCCAGCAGCGTAGGGAACGGGGGGGTCACAGATACGCAGTATTTT. The encoded protein is CASSVGNGGVTDTQYF.

The rearrangement links TRBV6-5 to TRBJ2-7; TRBD1 or TRBD2 may be the D gene (5 bases each). CDR1 and CDR2 (germline): MNHEY, SVGAGI. The length of the CDR3 is 15 residues. Trimming took 2 bases from V and 2 from J, leaving 13 bases between them. The CDR3 coding sequence is TGTGCCAGCAGTTACGATAGGGACGCCACCTACGAGCAGTACTTC. This codes for CASSYDRDATYEQYF.